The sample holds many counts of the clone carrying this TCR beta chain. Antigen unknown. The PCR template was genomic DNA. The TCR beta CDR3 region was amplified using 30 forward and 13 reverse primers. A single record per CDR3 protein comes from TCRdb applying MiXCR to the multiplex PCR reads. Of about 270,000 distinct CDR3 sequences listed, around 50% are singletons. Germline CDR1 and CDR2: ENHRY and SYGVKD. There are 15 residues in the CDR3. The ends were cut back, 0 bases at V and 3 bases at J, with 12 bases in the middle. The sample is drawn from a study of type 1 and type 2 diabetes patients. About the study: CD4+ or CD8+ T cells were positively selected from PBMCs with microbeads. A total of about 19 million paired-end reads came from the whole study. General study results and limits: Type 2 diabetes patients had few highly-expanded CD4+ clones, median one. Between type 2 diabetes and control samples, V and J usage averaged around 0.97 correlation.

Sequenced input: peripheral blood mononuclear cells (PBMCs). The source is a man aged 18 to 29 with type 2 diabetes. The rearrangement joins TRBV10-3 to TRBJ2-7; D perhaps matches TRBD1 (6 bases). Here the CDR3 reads CAISESGEGGYEQYF. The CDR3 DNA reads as TGTGCCATCAGTGAGTCGGGCGAAGGGGGCTACGAGCAGTACTTC.